This entry is about one T cell receptor beta chain. Produced via immunoSEQ multiplex PCR; TCRdb's table is partial and in-frame only. Here the sample spans about 270,000 clones, 70% to 90% being singletons. The data derive from a study of blood T cell repertoires in COVID-19. The sequence came from a woman aged 50 to 60 with acute COVID-19. The source material was PBMCs or T cells enriched from blood (not recorded which).

The CDR3 DNA sequence: TGTGCCACCCGACTTGAGACGAATCAGCCCCAGCATTTT. Translating gives CATRLETNQPQHF. V gene TRBV10-3 combines with J gene TRBJ1-5; D uncertain. The CDR3 loop spans 13 amino acids. Germline assignment: CDR1 ENHRY and CDR2 SYGVKD. The V and J ends lost 10 bases and 4 bases respectively, with 14 bases between them.